A selection of T cell receptor beta chains follows, all from one sample in a study of shared clonotypes between healthy human individuals. TCRdb's table, derived via immunoSEQ multiplex PCR, lists solely in-frame clones and lacks some. The table shows about 190,000 clones, with about 68% occurring only once. The sample consisted of memory CD4+ T cells sorted from blood. These receptors came from a man in his thirties or forties in good health. Both conserved end residues are part of each CDR3. The order of the fields is D gene, CDR3 length, J gene, V gene, clone size, CDR3 DNA, CDR3 protein. The D gene is left open where the match is weak. Not every row has a clone size; where given, it reads once, few, many or a size class.

D gene: TRBD1; CDR3 length: 16; J gene: TRBJ2-7; V gene: TRBV19; clone size: NA; CDR3 DNA: TGTGCCAGTAGTAAGGTGCCCCGACAGGGGGTGGACGAGCAGTACTTC; CDR3 protein: CASSKVPRQGVDEQYF
D gene: TRBD1; CDR3 length: 15; J gene: TRBJ2-6; V gene: TRBV7-3; clone size: NA; CDR3 DNA: TGTGCCAGCAGCCTACAGGGGTACGGGGCCAACGTCCTGACTTTC; CDR3 protein: CASSLQGYGANVLTF
D gene: NA; CDR3 length: 16; J gene: TRBJ2-3; V gene: TRBV14; clone size: NA; CDR3 DNA: TGTGCCAGCAGCCAAGTAAGCCGCCGGGGCACAGATACGCAGTATTTT; CDR3 protein: CASSQVSRRGTDTQYF
D gene: NA; CDR3 length: 13; J gene: TRBJ2-7; V gene: TRBV12-5; clone size: NA; CDR3 DNA: TGTGCTAGTGCTCGGACAAACAGGGACGAGCAGTACTTC; CDR3 protein: CASARTNRDEQYF
D gene: NA; CDR3 length: 14; J gene: TRBJ1-5; V gene: TRBV6-5; clone size: NA; CDR3 DNA: TGTGCCAGCAGCCGAGGACTTAGCAATCAGCCCCAGCATTTT; CDR3 protein: CASSRGLSNQPQHF
D gene: TRBD2; CDR3 length: 16; J gene: TRBJ2-1; V gene: TRBV18; clone size: NA; CDR3 DNA: TGTGCCAGCTCACCACAATCTAGCGGGTTTTACAATGAGCAGTTCTTC; CDR3 protein: CASSPQSSGFYNEQFF
D gene: NA; CDR3 length: 10; J gene: TRBJ2-1; V gene: TRBV15; clone size: many; CDR3 DNA: TGTGCCACCTCCTCGGGTGAGCAGTTCTTC; CDR3 protein: CATSSGEQFF
D gene: NA; CDR3 length: 15; J gene: TRBJ1-4; V gene: TRBV7-6; clone size: NA; CDR3 DNA: TGTGCCAGCAGCTTATCCGGCAGGAAAAATGAAAAACTGTTTTTT; CDR3 protein: CASSLSGRKNEKLFF
D gene: TRBD2; CDR3 length: 17; J gene: TRBJ2-3; V gene: TRBV4-2; clone size: few; CDR3 DNA: TGTGCCAGCAGCCAAGAACTAGCGGGAGGGCCGGCAGATACGCAGTATTTT; CDR3 protein: CASSQELAGGPADTQYF
D gene: NA; CDR3 length: 15; J gene: TRBJ2-5; V gene: TRBV11-2; clone size: NA; CDR3 DNA: TGTGCCAGCAGCTTAAATAGAGGCGACCAAGAGACCCAGTACTTC; CDR3 protein: CASSLNRGDQETQYF
D gene: TRBD2; CDR3 length: 13; J gene: TRBJ2-1; V gene: TRBV7-9; clone size: NA; CDR3 DNA: TGTGCCAGCAGCTTAGTTTGGGGGAGGGGTCTGTTCTTC; CDR3 protein: CASSLVWGRGLFF
D gene: NA; CDR3 length: 16; J gene: TRBJ2-1; V gene: TRBV9; clone size: NA; CDR3 DNA: TGTGCCAGCAGCGTCCTGGCCGGGACCCCGACCAATGAGCAGTTCTTC; CDR3 protein: CASSVLAGTPTNEQFF
D gene: NA; CDR3 length: 16; J gene: TRBJ1-3; V gene: TRBV5-1; clone size: NA; CDR3 DNA: TGCGCCAGCAGCTCAGGACAGCGTATCTCTGGAAACACCATATATTTT; CDR3 protein: CASSSGQRISGNTIYF
D gene: NA; CDR3 length: 15; J gene: TRBJ1-5; V gene: TRBV5-1; clone size: NA; CDR3 DNA: TGCGCCAGCAGCCCGAAGCCGGGGTCCGATCAGCCCCAGCATTTT; CDR3 protein: CASSPKPGSDQPQHF